A single sample gave rise to the 17 T cell receptor beta chains below, sequenced in a study of long-term antiretroviral therapy in people with HIV. Sequencing used immunoSEQ v3.0 at survey level. The table came from immunoSEQ multiplex PCR; TCRdb's copy has only in-frame clones and leaves some out. The sample lists about 31,000 clones; around 90% were seen once. The specimen was unsorted PBMCs, collected about 5.5 years after starting antiretroviral therapy. The source is a middle-aged woman with HIV.

The V and J genes are TRBV6-1 and TRBJ1-5; D is unclear. The CDR3 totals 16 residues. Germline V gives CDR1 MNHNS, CDR2 SASEGT. V was cut by 2 bases and J by 2 bases, with 13 bases left in between. The CDR3 spells CASSESLGGGNQPQHF. DNA for the CDR3: TGTGCCAGCAGTGAATCTCTGGGAGGCGGCAATCAGCCCCAGCATTTT.

The chain couples TRBV14 to TRBJ2-3, with a possible D match to TRBD1 (6 bases). Trimming left V 5 bases short and J 6 bases short, with 21 bases between. CDR3 length: 16 residues. Germline assignment: CDR1 SGHDN and CDR2 FVKESK. This CDR3 reads CASSTLGQHSFDTQYF. CDR3 sequence (DNA): TGTGCCAGCAGCACCCTTGGACAGCATTCTTTCGATACGCAGTATTTT.

This rearrangement joins TRBV5-1 to TRBJ2-1, with TRBD1 as a possible D gene (5 bases). This CDR3 has 14 residues. V lost 1 base, J lost 7 bases, and 12 bases lay in between. From germline, CDR1 is SGHRS and CDR2 YFSETQ. CDR3 sequence: CASSLKGSPNEQFF. The CDR3 nucleotides are TGCGCCAGCAGCTTGAAGGGGTCACCGAATGAGCAGTTCTTC.

This chain joins TRBV4-3 and TRBJ1-2, with D possibly matching TRBD1 (6 bases). The germline CDR1 and CDR2 sequences are LGHNA and YSLEER. With 3 bases removed from V and 7 bases from J, the gap between germline ends came to 12 bases. The CDR3 runs 13 residues. CDR3 bases: TGCGCCAGCAGCCAGCCGGGGGCCGCTGGCTACACCTTC. Protein sequence: CASSQPGAAGYTF.

The chain uses TRBV7-8 and TRBJ2-7; no firm D call. The germline V and J ends were trimmed by 6 bases and 6 bases, with 9 bases remaining between them. CDR1 is SGHVS and CDR2 is FQNEAQ in the germline V gene. The length of the CDR3 is 11 residues. This CDR3 is CASRKEGEQYF. The DNA for the CDR3 is TGTGCCAGCAGGAAGGAAGGCGAGCAGTACTTC.

The chain recombines TRBV30 with TRBJ1-3; no reliable D call. The V end was cut by 4 bases, the J end by 4 bases, with 11 bases between. CDR3 length: 13 residues. The germline V gene has CDR1 GTSNPN and CDR2 SVGIG (reference sequence). The CDR3 DNA reads TGTGCCTGGACCCGAAAGTCCGGAAACACCATATATTTT. Translated, it gives CAWTRKSGNTIYF.

The chain links TRBV6-6 to TRBJ2-3; D is possibly TRBD1 (6 bases). Trimming cost V 2 bases and J 2 bases, with 14 bases left between them. The length of the CDR3 is 16 residues. Per germline, CDR1 MNHNY and CDR2 SVGAGI (reference sequence). The CDR3 sequence: CASSYDPGDNTDTQYF. The CDR3 DNA sequence: TGTGCCAGCAGTTACGATCCAGGGGACAACACAGATACGCAGTATTTT.

The chain joins TRBV11-2 to TRBJ2-3, with D perhaps TRBD1 (6 bases). In germline, CDR1 is SGHAT, CDR2 FQNNGV. V was shortened by 6 bases and J by 6 bases, with 13 bases between the two germline ends. The CDR3 has 13 residues. The CDR3 loop is CASSHGTLDTQYF. DNA for the CDR3: TGTGCCAGCAGTCATGGGACACTGGATACGCAGTATTTT.

This sequence joins TRBV5-6 and TRBJ2-5; D perhaps matches TRBD2 (6 bases). Between the trimmed V and J ends, which lost 3 bases and 1 base, there was a span of 13 bases. Looked up from germline, CDR1 is SGHDT and CDR2 is YYEEEE. The CDR3 runs 15 residues. DNA of the CDR3: TGTGCCAGCAGCTCAGCGGAGGGGACCCAAGAGACCCAGTACTTC. Amino acids: CASSSAEGTQETQYF. Combining the CDR3 with reference TRBV5-6 and TRBJ2-5 gives the whole variable domain DAGVTQSPTHLIKTRGQQVTLRCSPKSGHDTVSWYQQALGQGPQFIFQYYEEEERQRGNFPDRFSGHQFPNYSSELNVNALLLGDSALYLCASSSAEGTQETQYFGPGTRLLVL.

The chain links TRBV7-2 to TRBJ2-5; tentatively, D is TRBD1 (6 bases). The CDR3 runs 14 residues. Trimming left V 3 bases short and J 0 bases short, with 8 bases between. Germline V lookup: CDR1 SGHTA, CDR2 FQGNSA. The CDR3 loop reads CASSLGAYQETQYF. The CDR3 nucleotides read TGTGCCAGCAGCTTGGGGGCGTACCAAGAGACCCAGTACTTC.

This clone was seen a single time. CDR3 region: CASSFASEGGYTF. The CDR3 nucleotides read TGTGCCAGCAGCTTCGCCTCAGAGGGTGGCTACACCTTC. The chain carries TRBV7-2 and TRBJ1-2; no definite D call. This CDR3 has 13 residues. From germline, CDR1 is SGHTA and CDR2 FQGNSA. Trimming took 3 bases from V and 7 from J, leaving 12 bases between them. Supplemented by reference TRBV7-2 and TRBJ1-2, the full variable domain reads GAGVSQSPSNKVTEKGKDVELRCDPISGHTALYWYRQSLGQGLEFLIYFQGNSAPDKSGLPSDRFSAERTGGSVSTLTIQRTQQEDSAVYLCASSFASEGGYTFGSGTRLTVV.

The CDR3 loop is CASSSGGGSTDTQYF. The CDR3 coding sequence is TGTGCCAGCAGCTCAGGGGGCGGGAGCACAGATACGCAGTATTTT. The rearrangement joins TRBV7-2 to TRBJ2-3; 8 bases fit TRBD1. CDR1 is SGHTA, CDR2 FQGNSA, per germline. V gave up 4 bases and J gave up 0 bases; unmatched junction bases: 3. The CDR3 has 15 amino acids.

CDR3 sequence: CAILAGSNEQFF. For the CDR3, the DNA is TGTGCCATTCTAGCGGGAAGCAATGAGCAGTTCTTC. The V call is TRBV10-3, the J call TRBJ2-1; the match to TRBD2 covers 9 bases. The CDR3 totals 12 residues. CDR1 and CDR2 from the germline V gene are ENHRY and SYGVKD. J gave up 6 bases and V 9 bases, and 3 bases lay outside the gene matches.

This clone was counted once. The rearrangement uses TRBV2 and TRBJ1-4; D gene uncertain. Trimming left V 6 bases short and J 2 bases short, with 16 bases between. In germline, CDR1 is SNHLY, CDR2 FYNNEI. This CDR3 comprises 16 residues. The CDR3 loop reads CASRVDDRLTNEKLFF. CDR3 bases: TGTGCCAGCAGGGTAGACGACCGGCTTACTAATGAAAAACTGTTTTTT.

The chain is built from TRBV18 and TRBJ1-3; no clear D gene. Trimming took 5 bases from V and 0 from J, leaving 5 bases between them. Germline V gene data show CDR1 as KGHSH and CDR2 as LQKENI. The CDR3 spans 13 residues. The CDR3 region is CASSTDSGNTIYF. The CDR3 DNA follows: TGTGCCAGCTCAACCGACTCTGGAAACACCATATATTTT. Using reference TRBV18 and TRBJ1-3 for the parts outside the CDR3, the full variable domain is NAGVMQNPRHLVRRRGQEARLRCSPMKGHSHVYWYRQLPEEGLKFMVYLQKENIIDESGMPKERFSAEFPKEGPSILRIQQVVRGDSAAYFCASSTDSGNTIYFGEGSWLTVV.

Note on this clone: A read error may account for a junction end that differs from germline. The chain couples TRBV27 to TRBJ2-7; 7 bases map to TRBD2. The CDR3 totals 15 residues. Germline CDR1 and CDR2: MNHEY and SMNVEV (reference sequence). In nucleotides, the CDR3 is TGTGCCAGCAGTTTAGGTGCGGGGGTCTCCTCCGAGCAGTACTTC. The encoded protein is CASSLGAGVSSEQYF.

The chain employs TRBV10-2 and TRBJ1-5; maybe TRBD1 (6 bases). This CDR3 has 13 residues. The V end was cut by 4 bases, the J end by 4 bases, with 8 bases between. Germline V gene lookup returns CDR1 WSHSY and CDR2 SAAADI. The CDR3 region is CASSGTENQPQHF. Written as DNA, the CDR3 is TGCGCCAGCAGTGGGACAGAAAATCAGCCCCAGCATTTT.